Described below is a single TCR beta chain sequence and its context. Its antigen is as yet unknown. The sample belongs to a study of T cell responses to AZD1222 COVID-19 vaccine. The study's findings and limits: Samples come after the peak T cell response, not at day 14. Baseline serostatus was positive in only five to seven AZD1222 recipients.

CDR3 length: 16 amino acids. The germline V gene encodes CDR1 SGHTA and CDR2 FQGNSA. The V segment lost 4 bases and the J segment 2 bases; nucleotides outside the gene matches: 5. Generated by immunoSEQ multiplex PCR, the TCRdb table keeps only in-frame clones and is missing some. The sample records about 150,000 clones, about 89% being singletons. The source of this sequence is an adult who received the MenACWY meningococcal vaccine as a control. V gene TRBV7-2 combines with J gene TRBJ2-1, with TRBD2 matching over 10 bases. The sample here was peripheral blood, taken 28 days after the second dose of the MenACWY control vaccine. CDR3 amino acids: CASSSYTSGAYNEQFF. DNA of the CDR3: TGTGCCAGCAGCTCGTACACTAGCGGGGCCTACAATGAGCAGTTCTTC. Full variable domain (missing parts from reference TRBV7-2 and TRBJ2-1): GAGVSQSPSNKVTEKGKDVELRCDPISGHTALYWYRQSLGQGLEFLIYFQGNSAPDKSGLPSDRFSAERTGGSVSTLTIQRTQQEDSAVYLCASSSYTSGAYNEQFFGPGTRLTVL.